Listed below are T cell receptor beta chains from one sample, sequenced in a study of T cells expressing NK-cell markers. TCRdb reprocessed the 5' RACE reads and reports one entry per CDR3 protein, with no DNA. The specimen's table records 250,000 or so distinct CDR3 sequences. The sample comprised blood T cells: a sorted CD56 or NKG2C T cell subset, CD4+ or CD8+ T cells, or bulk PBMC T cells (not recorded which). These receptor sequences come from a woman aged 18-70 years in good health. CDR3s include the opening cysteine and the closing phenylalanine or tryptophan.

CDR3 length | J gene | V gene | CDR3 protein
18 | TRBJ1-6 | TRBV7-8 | CASSLAAVGQGYNSPLHF
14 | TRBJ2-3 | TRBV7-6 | CASSLEARSDTQYF
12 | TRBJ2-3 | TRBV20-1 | CSARVSQGAQYF
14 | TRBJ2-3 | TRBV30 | CAWSGTGGPDTQYF
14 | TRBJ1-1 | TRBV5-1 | CASSLAVGDTEAFF
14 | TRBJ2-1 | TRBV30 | CAWKEREGLGEQFF
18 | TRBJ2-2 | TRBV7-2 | CASSLGAGSGVLTGELFF
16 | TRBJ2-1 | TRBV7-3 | CASSRAGTGVSNEQFF
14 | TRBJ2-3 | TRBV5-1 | CASSLGGWTDTQYF
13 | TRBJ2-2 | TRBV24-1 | CATGLANTGELFF
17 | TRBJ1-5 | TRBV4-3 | CASSQGPTGSYNQPQHF
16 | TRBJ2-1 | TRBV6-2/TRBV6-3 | CASSYLGPGSYNEQFF
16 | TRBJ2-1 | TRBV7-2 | CASSLPSGGAGNEQFF
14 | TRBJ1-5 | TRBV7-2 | CASSVRDDNQPQHF
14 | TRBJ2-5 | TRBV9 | CASSVTSPQETQYF
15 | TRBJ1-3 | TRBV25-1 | CASSDNLVSGNTIYF
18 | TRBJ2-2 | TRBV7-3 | CASSRTSGSVSNTGELFF
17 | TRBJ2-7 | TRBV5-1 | CASSWQASAGTGGEQYF
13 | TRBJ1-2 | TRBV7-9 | CASRLGGPYGYTF
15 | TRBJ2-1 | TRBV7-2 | CASSFVRGDYNEQFF
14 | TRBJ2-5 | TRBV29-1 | CSVGKDLNQETQYF
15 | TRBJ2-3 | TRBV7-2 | CASSLGGGGRDTQYF
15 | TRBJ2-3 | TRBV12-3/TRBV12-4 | CASSSARNPTDTQYF
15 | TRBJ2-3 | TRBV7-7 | CASSLEGAPGQSLNF
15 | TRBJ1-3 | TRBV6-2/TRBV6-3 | CASRVLESSGNTIYF
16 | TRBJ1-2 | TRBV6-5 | CASSSDRQTSNYGYTF
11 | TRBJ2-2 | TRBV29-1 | CSVGSTGELFF
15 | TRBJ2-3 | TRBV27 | CASSSLAGGPYTQYF
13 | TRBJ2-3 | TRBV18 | CASSQGNTDTQYF
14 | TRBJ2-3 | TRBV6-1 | CASSQKGGPDTQYF
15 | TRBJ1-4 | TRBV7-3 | CASSRGTGLNEKLFF
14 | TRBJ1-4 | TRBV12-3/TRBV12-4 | CASSSGPSNEKLFF
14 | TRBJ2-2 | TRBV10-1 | CASSESLSAGELFF
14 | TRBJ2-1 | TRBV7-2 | CASSRWSVYNEQFF
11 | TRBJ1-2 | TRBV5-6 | CASSGRDRANF
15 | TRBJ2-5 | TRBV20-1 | CSAGGSTGGGETQYF
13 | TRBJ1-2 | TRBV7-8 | CASSQGSSYGYTF
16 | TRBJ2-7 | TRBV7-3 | CASSPQTLREGNEQYF
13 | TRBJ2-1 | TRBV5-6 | CASSFEGLGEQFF
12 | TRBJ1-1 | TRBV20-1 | CSAGDRNTEAFF
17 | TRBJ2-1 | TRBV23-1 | CASTLSGPAAAYNEQFF
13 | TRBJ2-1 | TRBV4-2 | CASSPTSYNEQFF